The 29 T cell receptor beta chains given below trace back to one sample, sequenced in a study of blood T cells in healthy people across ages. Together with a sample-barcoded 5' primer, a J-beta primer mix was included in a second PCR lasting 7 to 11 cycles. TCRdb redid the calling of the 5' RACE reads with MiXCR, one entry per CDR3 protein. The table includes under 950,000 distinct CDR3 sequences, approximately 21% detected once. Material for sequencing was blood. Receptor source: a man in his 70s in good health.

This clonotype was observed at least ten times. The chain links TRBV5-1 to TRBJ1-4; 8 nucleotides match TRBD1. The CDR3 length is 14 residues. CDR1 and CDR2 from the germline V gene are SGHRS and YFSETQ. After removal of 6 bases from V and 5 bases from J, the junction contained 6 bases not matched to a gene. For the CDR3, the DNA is TGCGCCAGCACCGGACAGGGAACGAATGAAAAACTGTTTTTT. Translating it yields CASTGQGTNEKLFF.

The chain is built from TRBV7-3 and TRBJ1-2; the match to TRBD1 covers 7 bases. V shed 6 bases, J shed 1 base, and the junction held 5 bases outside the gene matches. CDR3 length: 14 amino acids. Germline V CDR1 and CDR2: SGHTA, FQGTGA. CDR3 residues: CASSQGGLNYGYTF. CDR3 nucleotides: TGTGCCAGCAGTCAGGGGGGGCTTAACTATGGCTACACCTTC.

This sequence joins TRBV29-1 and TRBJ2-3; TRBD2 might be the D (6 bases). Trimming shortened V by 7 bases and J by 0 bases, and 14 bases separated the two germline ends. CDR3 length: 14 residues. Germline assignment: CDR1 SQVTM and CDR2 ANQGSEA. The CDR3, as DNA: TGCAGCGCCGGGACTTCCACTAGCACAGATACGCAGTATTTT. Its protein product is CSAGTSTSTDTQYF.

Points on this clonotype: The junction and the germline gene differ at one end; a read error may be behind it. CDR3 loop: CASSPSGGGTDAQYF. The CDR3 region has the DNA TGTGCCAGCAGTCCTAGCGGGGGGGGCACAGATGCGCAATATTTT. This chain links TRBV12-3 or TRBV12-4 with TRBJ2-3, with 12 bases matching TRBD2. The CDR3 length is 15 residues.

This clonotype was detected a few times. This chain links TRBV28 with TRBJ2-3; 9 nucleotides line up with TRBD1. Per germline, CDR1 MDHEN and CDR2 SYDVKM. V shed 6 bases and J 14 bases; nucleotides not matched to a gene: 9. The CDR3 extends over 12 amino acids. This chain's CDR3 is CASRLGTGWLYF. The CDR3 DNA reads TGTGCCAGCAGACTCGGGACAGGGTGGCTGTATTTT.

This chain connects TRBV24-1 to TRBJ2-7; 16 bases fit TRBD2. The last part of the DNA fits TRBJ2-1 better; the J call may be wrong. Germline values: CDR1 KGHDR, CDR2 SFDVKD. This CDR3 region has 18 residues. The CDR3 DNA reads TGTGCCACCAGTGAGAGGGGACTAGCGGGGGGGCCGCGTAATGAGCAGTTCTTC. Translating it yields CATSERGLAGGPRNEQFF.

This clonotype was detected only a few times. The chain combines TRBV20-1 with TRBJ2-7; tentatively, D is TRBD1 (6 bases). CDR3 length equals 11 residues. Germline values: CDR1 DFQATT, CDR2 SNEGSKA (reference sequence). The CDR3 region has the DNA TGCCGTGTCAACAGGGACTACGAGCAGTACTTC. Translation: CRVNRDYEQYF.

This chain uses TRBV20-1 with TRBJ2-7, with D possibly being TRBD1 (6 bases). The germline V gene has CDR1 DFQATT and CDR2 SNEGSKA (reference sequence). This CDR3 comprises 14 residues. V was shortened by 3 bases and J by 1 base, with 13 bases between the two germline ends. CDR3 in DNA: TGCAGTGCTAGCGGAGACAGGCCGTCCTACGAGCAGTACGTC. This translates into CSASGDRPSYEQYV.

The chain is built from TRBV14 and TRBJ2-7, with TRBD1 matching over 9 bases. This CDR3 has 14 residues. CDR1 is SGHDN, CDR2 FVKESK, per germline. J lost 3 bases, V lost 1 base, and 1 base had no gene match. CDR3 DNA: TGTGCCAGCAGCCAAGGGACAGGGGACTACGAGCAGTACGTC. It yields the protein CASSQGTGDYEQYV.

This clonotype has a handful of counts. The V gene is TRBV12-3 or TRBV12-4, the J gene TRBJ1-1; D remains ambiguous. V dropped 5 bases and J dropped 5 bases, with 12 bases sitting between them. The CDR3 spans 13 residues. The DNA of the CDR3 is TGTGCCAGCAGTCTCCGGCTGGGAACTGAAGCTTTCTTT. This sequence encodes CASSLRLGTEAFF.

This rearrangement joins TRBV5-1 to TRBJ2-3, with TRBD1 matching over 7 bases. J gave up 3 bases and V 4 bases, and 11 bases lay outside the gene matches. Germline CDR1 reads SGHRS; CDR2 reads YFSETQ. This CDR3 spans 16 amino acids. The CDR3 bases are TGCGCCAGCAGCCGAACGGGACAGCAAGGTACAGATACGCAGTATTTT. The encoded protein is CASSRTGQQGTDTQYF.

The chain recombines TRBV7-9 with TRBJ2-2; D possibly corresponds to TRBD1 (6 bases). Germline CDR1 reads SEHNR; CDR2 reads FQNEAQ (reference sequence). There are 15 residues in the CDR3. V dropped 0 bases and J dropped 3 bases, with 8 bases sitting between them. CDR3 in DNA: TGTGCCAGCAGCTTAGCGGGGGCGGACACCGGGGAGCTGTTTTTT. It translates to CASSLAGADTGELFF.

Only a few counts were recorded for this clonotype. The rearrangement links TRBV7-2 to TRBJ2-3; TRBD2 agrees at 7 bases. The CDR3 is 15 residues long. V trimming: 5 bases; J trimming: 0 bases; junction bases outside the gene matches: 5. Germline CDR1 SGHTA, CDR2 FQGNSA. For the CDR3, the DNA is TGTGCCAGCAGCCTATATAGCGGGAGCACAGATACGCAGTATTTT. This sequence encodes CASSLYSGSTDTQYF.

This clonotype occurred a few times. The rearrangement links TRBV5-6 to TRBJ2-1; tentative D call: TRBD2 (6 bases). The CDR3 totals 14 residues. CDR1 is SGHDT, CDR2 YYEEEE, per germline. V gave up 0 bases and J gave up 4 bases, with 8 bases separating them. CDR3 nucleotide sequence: TGTGCCAGCAGCTTGGTAGCGGCATACAATGAGCAGTTCTTC. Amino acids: CASSLVAAYNEQFF.

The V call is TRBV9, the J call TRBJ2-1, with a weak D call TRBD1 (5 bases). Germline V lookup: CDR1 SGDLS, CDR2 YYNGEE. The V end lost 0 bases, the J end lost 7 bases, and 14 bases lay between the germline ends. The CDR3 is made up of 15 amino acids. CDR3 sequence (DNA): TGTGCCAGCAGCGTAGTAGGGTCAGGGCCAAATGAGCAGTTCTTC. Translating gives CASSVVGSGPNEQFF.

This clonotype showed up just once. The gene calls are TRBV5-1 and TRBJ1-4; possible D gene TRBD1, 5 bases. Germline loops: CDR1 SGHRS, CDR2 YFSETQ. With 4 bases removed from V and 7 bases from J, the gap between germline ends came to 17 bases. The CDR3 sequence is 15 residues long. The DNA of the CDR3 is TGCGCCAGCAGCCCGGGGCCTACAAGGGGTGAAAAACTGTTTTTT. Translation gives CASSPGPTRGEKLFF.

CDR3 bases: TGTGCCATCAGTAGCCCCCGGGACAGGAGCTCCTACGAGCAGTACTTC. Its protein product is CAISSPRDRSSYEQYF. This chain connects TRBV10-3 to TRBJ2-7; 8 positions agree with TRBD1. V shed 5 bases and J 0 bases; nucleotides not matched to a gene: 9. From germline, CDR1 is ENHRY and CDR2 SYGVKD. This CDR3 is 16 amino acids long.

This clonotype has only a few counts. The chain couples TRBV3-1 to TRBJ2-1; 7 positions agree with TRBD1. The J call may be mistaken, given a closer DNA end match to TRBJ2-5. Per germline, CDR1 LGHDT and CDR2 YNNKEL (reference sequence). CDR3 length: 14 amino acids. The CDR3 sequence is CASSHRTGGETQYF. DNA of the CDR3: TGTGCCAGCAGCCATCGGACAGGCGGCGAGACCCAGTACTTC.

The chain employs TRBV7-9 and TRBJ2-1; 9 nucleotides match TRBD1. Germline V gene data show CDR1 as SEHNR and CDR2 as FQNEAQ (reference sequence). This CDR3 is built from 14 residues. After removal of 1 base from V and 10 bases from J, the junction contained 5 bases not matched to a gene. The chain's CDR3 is CASSLGTGGKEQFF. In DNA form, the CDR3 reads TGTGCCAGCAGCTTAGGAACAGGGGGCAAGGAGCAGTTCTTC. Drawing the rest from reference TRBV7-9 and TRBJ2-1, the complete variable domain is DTGVSQNPRHKITKRGQNVTFRCDPISEHNRLYWYRQTLGQGPEFLTYFQNEAQLEKSRLLSDRFSAERPKGSFSTLEIQRTEQGDSAMYLCASSLGTGGKEQFFGPGTRLTVL.

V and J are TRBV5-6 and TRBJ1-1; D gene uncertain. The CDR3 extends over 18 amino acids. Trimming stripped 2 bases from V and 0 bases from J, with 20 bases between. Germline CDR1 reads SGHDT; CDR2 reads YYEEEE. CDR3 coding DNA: TGTGCCAGCAGCTTCTCCGGCAGACTAAGAACCATGAACACTGAAGCTTTCTTT. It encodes CASSFSGRLRTMNTEAFF.

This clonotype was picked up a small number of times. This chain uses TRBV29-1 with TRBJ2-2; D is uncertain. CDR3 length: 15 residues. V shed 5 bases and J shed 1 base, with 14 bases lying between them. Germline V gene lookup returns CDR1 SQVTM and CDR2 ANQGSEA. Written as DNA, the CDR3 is TGCAGCGTTAGGCGTGCAGGCAAGAACACCGGGGAGCTGTTTTTT. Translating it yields CSVRRAGKNTGELFF.

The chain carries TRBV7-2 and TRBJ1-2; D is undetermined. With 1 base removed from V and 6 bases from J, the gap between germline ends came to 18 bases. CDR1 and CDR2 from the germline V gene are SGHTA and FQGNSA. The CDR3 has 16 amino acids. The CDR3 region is CASSLEFGTAWNGYTF. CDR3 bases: TGTGCCAGCAGCTTAGAATTCGGAACTGCTTGGAATGGCTACACCTTC.

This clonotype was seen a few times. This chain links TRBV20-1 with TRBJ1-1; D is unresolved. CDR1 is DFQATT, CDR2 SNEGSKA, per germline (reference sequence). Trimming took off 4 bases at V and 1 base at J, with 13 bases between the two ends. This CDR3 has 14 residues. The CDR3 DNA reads TGCAGTGCTAAACCCCCGTTAACGAACACTGAAGCTTTCTTT. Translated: CSAKPPLTNTEAFF.

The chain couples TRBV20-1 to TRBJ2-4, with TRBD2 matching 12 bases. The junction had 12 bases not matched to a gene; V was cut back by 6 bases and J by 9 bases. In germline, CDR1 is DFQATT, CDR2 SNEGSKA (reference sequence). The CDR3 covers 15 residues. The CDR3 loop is CSAPSSGGGKGIQYF. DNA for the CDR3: TGCAGTGCCCCTTCTAGCGGGGGGGGAAAGGGCATTCAGTACTTC.

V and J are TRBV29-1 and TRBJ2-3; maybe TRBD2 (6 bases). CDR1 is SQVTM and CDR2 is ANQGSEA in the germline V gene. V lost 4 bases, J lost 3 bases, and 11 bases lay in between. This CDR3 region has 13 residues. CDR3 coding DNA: TGCAGCGTTGTTGAGGGGACTACAGATACGCAGTATTTT. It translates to CSVVEGTTDTQYF.

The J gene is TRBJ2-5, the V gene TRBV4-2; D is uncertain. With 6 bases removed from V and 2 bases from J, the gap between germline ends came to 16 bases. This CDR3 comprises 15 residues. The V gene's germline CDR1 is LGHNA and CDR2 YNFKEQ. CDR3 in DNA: TGTGCCAGCAGAGTTAGGACGGTGGGGCAAGAGACCCAGTACTTC. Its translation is CASRVRTVGQETQYF.

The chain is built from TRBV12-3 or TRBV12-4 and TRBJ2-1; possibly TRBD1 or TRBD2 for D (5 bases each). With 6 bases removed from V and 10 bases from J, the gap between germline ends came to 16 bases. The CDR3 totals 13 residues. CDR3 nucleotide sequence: TGTGCCAGCAGCCGACTTAGGTGGGGGGAGCAGTTCTTC. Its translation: CASSRLRWGEQFF.

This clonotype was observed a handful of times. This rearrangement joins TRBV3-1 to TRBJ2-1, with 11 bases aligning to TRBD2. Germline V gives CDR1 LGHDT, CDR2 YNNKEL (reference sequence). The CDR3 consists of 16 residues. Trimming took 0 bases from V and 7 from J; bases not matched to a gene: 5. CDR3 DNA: TGTGCCAGCAGCCAAGAATGGGCTAGCGGGGGGAATGAGCAGTTCTTC. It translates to CASSQEWASGGNEQFF.

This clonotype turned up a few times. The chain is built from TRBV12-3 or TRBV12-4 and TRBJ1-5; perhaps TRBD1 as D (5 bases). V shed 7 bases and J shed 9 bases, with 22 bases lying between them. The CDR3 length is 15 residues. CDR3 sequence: CASTQGREGRSPQHF. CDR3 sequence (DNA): TGTGCCAGCACTCAGGGTAGGGAGGGAAGGTCGCCCCAGCATTTT.